The rows below give T cell receptor beta chains drawn from one sample of a study of T cells in Graves' hyperthyroidism and ophthalmopathy. Using its own MiXCR run on the multiplex PCR reads, TCRdb lists one record per CDR3 protein. Here the sample spans about 180,000 distinct CDR3 sequences, 17% being singletons. The sample comprised blood. These receptors all come from a woman aged 45-65 years with Graves' hyperthyroidism. Each CDR3 is given with its conserved first and last residue. Each record gives: J gene, V gene, D gene, CDR3 protein. D genes are given only for firm matches.

TRBJ2-1,TRBV7-3,-,CASSLGLSSYNEQFF
TRBJ2-5,TRBV7-3,TRBD1,CASSLAGTVQETQYF
TRBJ2-7,TRBV18,TRBD1,CASSDPRDSYEQYF
TRBJ1-1,TRBV19,-,CASSIVMNTEAFF
TRBJ2-2,TRBV3-1,-,CASSQLVGELFF
TRBJ2-3,TRBV20-1,TRBD1,CSASRRDRGLDTQYF
TRBJ2-7,TRBV2,TRBD1,CASSLSRQGTYEQYF
TRBJ2-1,TRBV19,-,CASSNQGAPSYNEQFF
TRBJ2-5,TRBV13,TRBD2,CASSPRGKETQYF
TRBJ2-7,TRBV5-1,TRBD1,CASSEDRGLIYEQYF
TRBJ2-1,TRBV3-1,TRBD2,CASSQDLVAGGFDNEQFF
TRBJ1-5,TRBV19,-,CASSIGFAGNQPQHF
TRBJ2-3,TRBV6-1,-,CASQGQITDTQYF
TRBJ1-1,TRBV3-1,-,CASSQEGDIREAFF
TRBJ2-1,TRBV5-1,TRBD1,CASSLEQGHNEQFF
TRBJ2-5,TRBV9,TRBD2,CASSVGGLAIETQYF
TRBJ2-2,TRBV9,-,CASSTQRARQGLDNAGELFF
TRBJ2-2,TRBV14,-,CASRPAGVNTGELFF
TRBJ2-7,TRBV12-3/TRBV12-4,-,CASSLEEGGVAYEQYF
TRBJ2-5,TRBV28,TRBD1,CASSFIQGRETQYF
TRBJ1-1,TRBV7-9,-,CASSPWPREGNTEAFF
TRBJ2-3,TRBV7-2,TRBD2,CASSPISGAVADTQYF
TRBJ1-2,TRBV5-4,-,CASSLVNQGNYGYTF
TRBJ1-6,TRBV9,-,CARSVRGGANSPLHF
TRBJ1-4,TRBV28,TRBD1,CASRSTGGGKLFF
TRBJ2-5,TRBV29-1,-,CSVERGQETQYF
TRBJ2-1,TRBV11-3,TRBD1,CASSSMDRANEQFF
TRBJ1-1,TRBV9,-,CASSLGTSEAWAEAFF
TRBJ2-1,TRBV24-1,-,CATSDPGKEQFF
TRBJ1-5,TRBV3-1,-,CASSPSGGTQPQHF
TRBJ2-1,TRBV6-1,TRBD2,CASSRREAGNEQFF
TRBJ2-2,TRBV12-3/TRBV12-4,-,CASRTDRYTGELFF
TRBJ2-1,TRBV5-1,-,CASSKNRERQFF